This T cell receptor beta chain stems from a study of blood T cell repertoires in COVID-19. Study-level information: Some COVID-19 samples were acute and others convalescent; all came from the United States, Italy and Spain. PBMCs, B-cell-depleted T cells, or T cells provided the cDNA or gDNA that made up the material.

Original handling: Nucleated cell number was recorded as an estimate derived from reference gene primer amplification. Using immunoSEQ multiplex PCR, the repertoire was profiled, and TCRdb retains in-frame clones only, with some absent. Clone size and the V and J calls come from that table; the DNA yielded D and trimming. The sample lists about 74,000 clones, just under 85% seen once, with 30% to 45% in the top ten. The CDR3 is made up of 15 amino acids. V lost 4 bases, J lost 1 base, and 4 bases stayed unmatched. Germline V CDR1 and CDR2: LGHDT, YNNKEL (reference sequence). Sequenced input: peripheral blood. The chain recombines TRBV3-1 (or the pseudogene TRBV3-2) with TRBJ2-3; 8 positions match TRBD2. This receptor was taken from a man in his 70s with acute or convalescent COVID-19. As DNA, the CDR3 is TGTGCCAGCAGCCCCCGAGCGGGGGGCACAGATACGCAGTATTTT. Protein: CASSPRAGGTDTQYF.